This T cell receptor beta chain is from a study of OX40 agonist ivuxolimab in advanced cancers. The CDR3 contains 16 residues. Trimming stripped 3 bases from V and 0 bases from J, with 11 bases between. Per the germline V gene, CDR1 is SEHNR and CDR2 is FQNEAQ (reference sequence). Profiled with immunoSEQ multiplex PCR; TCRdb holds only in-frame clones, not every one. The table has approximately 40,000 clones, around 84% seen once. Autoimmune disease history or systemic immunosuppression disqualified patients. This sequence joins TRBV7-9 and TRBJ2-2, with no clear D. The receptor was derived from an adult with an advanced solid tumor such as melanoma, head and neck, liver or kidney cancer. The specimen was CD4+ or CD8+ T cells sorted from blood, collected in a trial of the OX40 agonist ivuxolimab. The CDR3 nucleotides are TGTGCCAGCAGCTTTATCGCCTTATCGAACACCGGGGAGCTGTTTTTT. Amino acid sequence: CASSFIALSNTGELFF.